The clone carrying this T cell receptor beta chain was detected a few times. Its antigen is not identified. CDR3 length: 13 residues. Trimming took 0 bases from V and 3 from J, leaving 7 bases between them. Germline V gives CDR1 SGDLS, CDR2 YYNGEE. This entry is derived from a study of identical twins. Study results and caveats: Modelling underestimated the level of out-of-frame TCR alpha sharing observed in monozygotic twins.

MiXCR, run by TCRdb on the 5' RACE reads, gives a single entry per CDR3 protein. Of 200,000 to 250,000 distinct CDR3 sequences in the sample, 6.5% were seen once. This sample was shared with a second study, whose subject was T cells expressing NK-cell markers. As that report states: About 1.0-7.0% of CD8+ T cells in several donors belonged to dominant NKG2C+ clonotypes. Among several donors, these clonotypes also ranked first in the CD3+CD56-NKG2C+ fraction.

This sequence joins TRBV9 and TRBJ2-7; no clear D. The clonotype originates from a woman aged 18-30 years in good health. What was sequenced was CD8+ T cells sorted from blood. CDR3 in amino acids: CASSVVGGYEQYF. CDR3 DNA: TGTGCCAGCAGCGTAGTTGGCGGCTACGAGCAGTACTTC.